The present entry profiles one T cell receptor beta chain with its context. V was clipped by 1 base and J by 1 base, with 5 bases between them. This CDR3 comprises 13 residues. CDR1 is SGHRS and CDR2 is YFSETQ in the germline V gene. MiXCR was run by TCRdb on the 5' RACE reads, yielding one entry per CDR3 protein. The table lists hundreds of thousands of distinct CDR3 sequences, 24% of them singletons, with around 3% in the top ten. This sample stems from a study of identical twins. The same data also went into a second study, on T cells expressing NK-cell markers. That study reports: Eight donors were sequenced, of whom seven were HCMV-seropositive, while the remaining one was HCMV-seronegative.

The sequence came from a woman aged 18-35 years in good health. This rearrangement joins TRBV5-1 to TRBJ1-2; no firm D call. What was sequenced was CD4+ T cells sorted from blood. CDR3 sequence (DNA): TGCGCCAGCAGCTTGATCAGTAACTATGGCTACACCTTC. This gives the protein CASSLISNYGYTF.